The 16 T cell receptor beta chains in this list originate from one sample, sequenced in a study of cytomegalovirus exposure and HLA in healthy donors. Vbeta (60) and Jbeta (13) primers were used in the PCR. Profiled with immunoSEQ multiplex PCR; TCRdb holds only in-frame clones, not every one. Of some 190,000 clones in the sample, 75% to 85% are singletons; the top ten hold roughly 1.5%. Sequencing input: PBMCs. These TCRs come from a woman aged 45 to 65 in good health and CMV-seronegative.

The chain carries TRBV28 and TRBJ1-5; 8 nucleotides line up with TRBD1. V was clipped by 5 bases and J by 5 bases; unmatched bases: 8. The germline gives CDR1 MDHEN, CDR2 SYDVKM. This CDR3 has 15 residues. CDR3 region: CASSTSGTGYQPQHF. CDR3 DNA: TGTGCCAGCAGTACAAGCGGGACAGGTTATCAGCCCCAGCATTTT.

The gene calls are TRBV19 and TRBJ2-5; 7 bases map to TRBD1. TRBJ2-7 explains the end of the DNA better; the J call may be wrong. The germline gives CDR1 LNHDA, CDR2 SQIVND (reference sequence). This CDR3 is 14 amino acids long. The CDR3 reads CASSETGPSYEQYF. CDR3 nucleotides: TGTGCCAGTAGTGAGACAGGGCCGTCCTACGAGCAGTACTTC.

The rearrangement joins TRBV28 to TRBJ2-6; 12 bases fit TRBD2. From germline, CDR1 is MDHEN and CDR2 SYDVKM. Trimming took 5 bases from V and 4 from J; bases not matched to a gene: 6. The CDR3 covers 17 residues. The CDR3 spells CASSLAGGPRGANVLTF. Here the CDR3 DNA reads TGTGCCAGCAGTCTAGCGGGAGGGCCCAGAGGGGCCAACGTCCTGACTTTC.

The chain carries TRBV12-5 and TRBJ2-3; 12 bases fit TRBD2. Trimming cost V 5 bases and J 1 base; bases outside gene matches: 7. This CDR3 is 17 amino acids long. Germline lookup yields CDR1 LGHNT and CDR2 FRNRAP. CDR3 loop: CASGIPRTSGGTDTQYF. In DNA form, the CDR3 reads TGTGCTAGTGGTATCCCGAGGACTAGCGGGGGCACAGATACGCAGTATTTT.

This clone was recorded a few times. V is TRBV5-1 and J is TRBJ1-1; TRBD1 might be the D (6 bases). Germline lookup yields CDR1 SGHRS and CDR2 YFSETQ. Trimming pared 0 bases from V and 0 bases from J, leaving 6 bases between. This CDR3 is 14 amino acids long. The CDR3 sequence is CASSLDRVNTEAFF. DNA for the CDR3: TGCGCCAGCAGCTTGGACAGGGTGAACACTGAAGCTTTCTTT.

The chain links TRBV5-1 to TRBJ2-1; tentative D call: TRBD1 (6 bases). This CDR3 region has 17 residues. From germline, CDR1 is SGHRS and CDR2 YFSETQ. Trimming left V 1 base short and J 0 bases short, with 14 bases between. The CDR3 DNA reads as TGCGCCAGCAGCTTGTGGTTCGGACAGAGCTCCTACAATGAGCAGTTCTTC. It encodes CASSLWFGQSSYNEQFF.

The rearrangement links TRBV19 to TRBJ1-1; perhaps TRBD1 as D (5 bases). CDR3 length equals 13 residues. Germline V lookup: CDR1 LNHDA, CDR2 SQIVND (reference sequence). The V end lost 0 bases, the J end lost 11 bases, and 13 bases lay between the germline ends. The CDR3 loop is CASSIDLSGRAFF. The CDR3 DNA is TGTGCCAGTAGTATAGATCTCTCAGGGAGGGCTTTCTTT.

This chain links TRBV28 with TRBJ1-1, with 10 positions matching TRBD1. The germline CDR1 and CDR2 sequences are MDHEN and SYDVKM. V trimming: 7 bases; J trimming: 3 bases; junction bases outside the gene matches: 17. The CDR3 is 18 amino acids. CDR3 sequence: CASIPPTLGQGGHTEAFF. Written as DNA, the CDR3 is TGTGCCAGCATCCCCCCCACCCTCGGACAGGGGGGGCACACTGAAGCTTTCTTT. Combining the CDR3 with reference TRBV28 and TRBJ1-1 gives the whole variable domain DVKVTQSSRYLVKRTGEKVFLECVQDMDHENMFWYRQDPGLGLRLIYFSYDVKMKEKGDIPEGYSVSREKKERFSLILESASTNQTSMYLCASIPPTLGQGGHTEAFFGQGTRLTVV.

V gene TRBV18 combines with J gene TRBJ2-5; D could derive from TRBD1 or TRBD2 (7 bases each). Trimming took 6 bases from V and 1 from J, leaving 15 bases between them. Germline CDR1 is KGHSH and CDR2 is LQKENI. The CDR3 contains 15 residues. The CDR3 nucleotides are TGTGCCAGCTCCCCAGGGGGGGGACCCCAAGAGACCCAGTACTTC. It yields the protein CASSPGGGPQETQYF.

This clone was recorded once. The V gene is TRBV5-1, the J gene TRBJ2-7; D perhaps matches TRBD1 (6 bases). The V gene's germline CDR1 is SGHRS and CDR2 YFSETQ. V lost 3 bases and J lost 7, with 11 bases in between. The CDR3 is made up of 12 amino acids. The CDR3 bases are TGCGCCAGCAGCTCCAGGACAGATGAGCAGTACTTC. This sequence encodes CASSSRTDEQYF.

The chain couples TRBV28 to TRBJ1-5, with D possibly matching TRBD1 (5 bases). CDR3 length: 15 amino acids. The V gene lost 2 bases and the J gene lost 2 bases, with 10 bases spanning the gap. From germline, CDR1 is MDHEN and CDR2 SYDVKM. The CDR3 DNA follows: TGTGCCAGCAGTTTAAAGGGGCTTGGCAATCAGCCCCAGCATTTT. Translating it yields CASSLKGLGNQPQHF.

In this sample, this clone turned up once. The chain carries TRBV9 and TRBJ2-7; D call uncertain. CDR1 SGDLS and CDR2 YYNGEE come from the germline V gene. This CDR3 is 15 amino acids long. V was pared by 0 bases and J by 3 bases, with 13 bases between. For the CDR3, the DNA is TGTGCCAGCAGCGTAGGGGCAGTTATGGGCTACGAGCAGTACTTC. Its protein is CASSVGAVMGYEQYF. The full variable domain, its missing parts supplied by reference TRBV9 and TRBJ2-7, is DSGVTQTPKHLITATGQRVTLRCSPRSGDLSVYWYQQSLDQGLQFLIQYYNGEERAKGNILERFSAQQFPDLHSELNLSSLELGDSALYFCASSVGAVMGYEQYFGPGTRLTVT.

The chain has TRBV4-3 and TRBJ2-7; D is possibly TRBD1 (6 bases). Trimming took 3 bases from V and 9 from J, leaving 21 bases between them. CDR1 is LGHNA, CDR2 YSLEER, per germline. The CDR3 covers 15 residues. The CDR3 protein is CASSHSTDSFWGQYF. The CDR3 DNA reads TGCGCCAGCAGCCACTCCACGGACAGTTTCTGGGGGCAGTACTTC.

The chain couples TRBV27 to TRBJ1-1, with D unresolved. Per germline, CDR1 MNHEY and CDR2 SMNVEV (reference sequence). The CDR3 loop spans 11 amino acids. The V end lost 8 bases, the J end lost 6 bases, and 10 bases lay between the germline ends. The CDR3 coding sequence is TGTGCCAGCTTTGGTCGGGCTGAAGCTTTCTTT. Translating gives CASFGRAEAFF.

V is TRBV18 and J is TRBJ2-5; D perhaps matches TRBD1 (5 bases). The CDR3 spans 15 residues. V dropped 3 bases and J dropped 5 bases, with 16 bases sitting between them. Germline CDR1 and CDR2: KGHSH and LQKENI. The CDR3 sequence is CASSPLGATWETQYF. The CDR3 DNA sequence: TGTGCCAGCTCACCCTTAGGGGCAACGTGGGAGACCCAGTACTTC.

Only a few counts were recorded for this clone. The V call is TRBV6-6, the J call TRBJ1-5; D call uncertain. The ends were cut back, 2 bases at V and 2 bases at J, with 10 bases in the middle. Germline lookup yields CDR1 MNHNY and CDR2 SVGAGI (reference sequence). This CDR3 region has 15 residues. The CDR3 sequence is CASSYTSVGNQPQHF. CDR3 bases: TGTGCCAGCAGTTACACGTCAGTTGGCAATCAGCCCCAGCATTTT.